The 32 T cell receptor beta chains below come from one sample, sequenced in a study of CD8 T cells in ankylosing spondylitis. The study, taken as a whole, reports: It appeared that ankylosing spondylitis blood was characterized by a TCR beta motif of eight highly homologous variants.

The antigens for these receptors are not known. MiXCR, applied by TCRdb to the 5' RACE reads, yields one record per CDR3 protein. The sample lists about 450,000 distinct CDR3 sequences, 25% to 30% occurring once. Sequences were obtained from blood, either unsorted or a sorted T cell fraction (not recorded which). All receptors derive from a male donor with ankylosing spondylitis.

This clonotype was recorded at least ten times. The chain links TRBV20-1 to TRBJ2-2; D unclear. Germline CDR1 DFQATT, CDR2 SNEGSKA (reference sequence). The CDR3 extends over 12 amino acids. V lost 1 base to trimming and J lost 6 bases, with 6 bases between them. CDR3 amino acids: CSARGGPGELFF. For the CDR3, the DNA is TGCAGTGCTAGAGGGGGTCCCGGGGAGCTGTTTTTT.

Here the CDR3 DNA reads TGTGCCAGCAGCGCCAGGACTAGAGCCACAGATACGCAGTATTTT. This translates into CASSARTRATDTQYF. The rearrangement uses TRBV11-2 and TRBJ2-3, with 7 positions matching TRBD2. J gave up 2 bases and V 5 bases, and 7 bases lay outside the gene matches. The CDR3 has 15 residues. Germline-derived CDR1 and CDR2 are SGHAT and FQNNGV. Variable domain in full (rest from reference TRBV11-2 and TRBJ2-3): EAGVAQSPRYKIIEKRQSVAFWCNPISGHATLYWYQQILGQGPKLLIQFQNNGVVDDSQLPKDRFSAERLKGVDSTLKIQPAKLEDSAVYLCASSARTRATDTQYFGPGTRLTVL.

This clonotype has just a few counts. The chain has TRBV6-2 or TRBV6-3 and TRBJ2-3; D is possibly TRBD2 (5 bases). CDR3 length: 14 residues. V was shortened by 6 bases and J by 2 bases, with 12 bases between the two germline ends. The germline V gene has CDR1 MNHEY and CDR2 SVGEGT. The CDR3 DNA is TGTGCCAGCAGACGAGGACTGTTCACAGATACGCAGTATTTT. Protein: CASRRGLFTDTQYF.

This clonotype was seen only a few times. The chain recombines TRBV20-1 with TRBJ2-5; D is possibly TRBD2 (6 bases). Trimming cost V 1 base and J 4 bases, with 13 bases left between them. The CDR3 has 14 amino acids. Germline V gene sequence: CDR1 DFQATT, CDR2 SNEGSKA (reference sequence). CDR3 protein: CSARGGTGGETQYF. CDR3 nucleotide sequence: TGCAGTGCTAGAGGAGGGACCGGGGGAGAGACCCAGTACTTC.

The genes are TRBV5-1 and TRBJ2-1, with TRBD2 matching 10 bases. The CDR3 totals 17 residues. CDR1 and CDR2 from the germline V gene are SGHRS and YFSETQ. Germline trimming cut 5 bases from V and 5 bases from J; bases unmatched to any gene: 13. CDR3 residues: CASSQRVQAGGNNEQFF. CDR3 nucleotides: TGCGCCAGCAGTCAGCGCGTTCAAGCGGGAGGGAACAATGAGCAGTTCTTC.

Only a few counts were recorded for this clonotype. The chain uses TRBV6-5 and TRBJ1-2; D gene unclear. This CDR3 has 14 amino acids. From germline, CDR1 is MNHEY and CDR2 SVGAGI. V lost 2 bases to trimming and J lost 0 bases, with 7 bases between them. The chain's CDR3 is CASSYGSSNYGYTF. CDR3 coding DNA: TGTGCCAGCAGTTACGGCAGTTCTAACTATGGCTACACCTTC.

This chain links TRBV6-1 with TRBJ1-5; TRBD1 matches at 8 bases. This CDR3 comprises 15 residues. Trimming removed 7 bases from V and 6 bases from J; junction bases left unmatched: 11. CDR1 and CDR2 from the germline V gene are MNHNS and SASEGT. Here the CDR3 reads CASNPRTGSPQPQHF. CDR3 coding DNA: TGTGCCAGCAACCCGAGGACAGGGAGCCCTCAGCCCCAGCATTTT.

This clonotype has only a few counts. This chain uses TRBV27 with TRBJ2-2; D may be TRBD2 (6 bases). V lost 5 bases, J lost 4 bases, and 20 bases lay in between. The CDR3 length is 17 residues. Germline assignment: CDR1 MNHEY and CDR2 SMNVEV (reference sequence). The CDR3 DNA reads as TGTGCCAGCAGTAGAGAGGGACTCGAAACGGGCACCGGGGAGCTGTTTTTT. The encoded protein is CASSREGLETGTGELFF.

In DNA form, the CDR3 reads TGTGCCAGCAGCTCAGAAGGGGGCATTCGCAATCAGCCCCAGCATTTT. It yields the protein CASSSEGGIRNQPQHF. The rearrangement joins TRBV6-2 or TRBV6-3 to TRBJ1-5; the match to TRBD1 covers 7 bases. Trimming removed 6 bases from V and 2 bases from J; junction bases left unmatched: 10. Germline loops: CDR1 MNHEY, CDR2 SVGEGT. The CDR3 is 16 amino acids.

The J gene is TRBJ2-1, the V gene TRBV7-9, with no clear D. This CDR3 contains 13 residues. CDR1 is SEHNR, CDR2 FQNEAQ, per germline (reference sequence). V lost 8 bases to trimming and J lost 5 bases, with 13 bases between them. CDR3 nucleotides: TGTGCCAGCCGAAGGGCCGATGACAATGAGCAGTTCTTC. The encoded protein is CASRRADDNEQFF.

The rearrangement uses TRBV19 and TRBJ2-1; TRBD2 might be the D (5 bases). V lost 1 base and J lost 7, with 11 bases in between. CDR1 and CDR2 from the germline V gene are LNHDA and SQIVND (reference sequence). There are 14 residues in the CDR3. The CDR3 loop is CASSIVGKGNEQFF. DNA for the CDR3: TGTGCCAGTAGTATAGTCGGGAAGGGTAATGAGCAGTTCTTC.

The chain links TRBV5-1 to TRBJ2-1; 7 bases map to TRBD1. From germline, CDR1 is SGHRS and CDR2 YFSETQ. J gave up 3 bases and V 0 bases, and 9 bases lay outside the gene matches. This CDR3 is built from 17 residues. CDR3 DNA: TGCGCCAGCAGCTTGGAAAGGACAGGAGCTTACTACAATGAGCAGTTCTTC. Amino acids: CASSLERTGAYYNEQFF.

The rearrangement joins TRBV7-2 to TRBJ2-7, with D perhaps given as TRBD1 or TRBD2 (6 bases each). This CDR3 has 15 amino acids. Trimming left V 5 bases short and J 0 bases short, with 14 bases between. CDR1 and CDR2 (germline): SGHTA, FQGNSA. CDR3 nucleotides: TGTGCCAGCAGCCAAGGGGGGACCCACTCCTACGAGCAGTACTTC. Translation gives CASSQGGTHSYEQYF.

This clonotype showed up just a few times. The chain combines TRBV10-3 with TRBJ2-3, with 11 positions matching TRBD2. The CDR3 has 16 residues. Trimming cost V 4 bases and J 4 bases; bases outside gene matches: 7. Germline CDR1 and CDR2: ENHRY and SYGVKD. CDR3 protein: CAISGGTSGPSDTQYF. CDR3 nucleotide sequence: TGTGCCATCAGTGGTGGGACTAGCGGCCCTTCAGATACGCAGTATTTT.

The sample holds a few counts of this clonotype. This rearrangement joins TRBV29-1 to TRBJ1-2; unclear D gene. V was pared by 7 bases and J by 8 bases, with 14 bases between. Per the germline V gene, CDR1 is SQVTM and CDR2 is ANQGSEA. The CDR3 contains 11 residues. The CDR3 region is CSDRSLGGYTF. The CDR3 DNA reads as TGCAGCGATAGGAGCCTGGGAGGCTACACCTTC.

A few counts support this clonotype. The chain uses TRBV5-1 and TRBJ1-2, with TRBD1 matching over 9 bases. J was trimmed by 0 bases and V by 8 bases; bases with no gene match: 8. There are 15 residues in the CDR3. Per germline, CDR1 SGHRS and CDR2 YFSETQ. In nucleotides, the CDR3 is TGCGCCAGTAGGACAGGGGACGAAGCTAACTATGGCTACACCTTC. It yields the protein CASRTGDEANYGYTF.

This clonotype was counted ten times or more. The chain has TRBV20-1 and TRBJ2-5; D gene uncertain. The V gene lost 7 bases and the J gene lost 3 bases, with 9 bases spanning the gap. Germline loops: CDR1 DFQATT, CDR2 SNEGSKA (reference sequence). The CDR3 sequence is 11 residues long. This chain's CDR3 is CSGLQKETQYF. The CDR3 DNA follows: TGCAGTGGTTTACAGAAAGAGACCCAGTACTTC.

This clonotype was seen more than once but under ten times. V gene TRBV29-1 combines with J gene TRBJ1-3, with 7 bases identical to TRBD1. CDR1 is SQVTM, CDR2 ANQGSEA, per germline. Trimming cost V 4 bases and J 1 base; bases outside gene matches: 1. The CDR3 contains 13 residues. This CDR3 is CSVVQGSGNTIYF. The CDR3 DNA reads as TGCAGCGTTGTACAGGGGTCTGGAAACACCATATATTTT.

This clonotype turned up a few times. The genes are TRBV20-1 and TRBJ2-3, with 10 bases that match TRBD1. The CDR3 runs 14 residues. With V trimmed by 1 base and J by 7 bases, 5 bases remained unmatched. Germline lookup yields CDR1 DFQATT and CDR2 SNEGSKA (reference sequence). In DNA, the CDR3 is TGCAGTGCTAGAGGGCGACAGGGGGCGAATACGCAGTATTTT. It specifies CSARGRQGANTQYF.

This clonotype came up many times. The chain recombines TRBV12-3 or TRBV12-4 with TRBJ2-2, with unresolved D. The V end was cut by 3 bases, the J end by 3 bases, with 2 bases between. This CDR3 region has 12 residues. The CDR3 bases are TGTGCCAGCAGTTTTCACACCGGGGAGCTGTTTTTT. Its translation is CASSFHTGELFF.

This clonotype has a handful of counts. The V and J genes are TRBV10-3 and TRBJ1-1, with 8 bases aligning to TRBD1. Germline V gene data show CDR1 as ENHRY and CDR2 as SYGVKD. With V trimmed by 4 bases and J by 5 bases, 9 bases remained unmatched. The CDR3 contains 15 residues. The CDR3 loop reads CAISGTTGGRTEAFF. The CDR3 DNA reads as TGTGCCATCAGTGGTACAACAGGGGGGAGGACTGAAGCTTTCTTT.

The J gene is TRBJ2-1, the V gene TRBV5-1; TRBD2 is a possible D gene (7 bases). This CDR3 region has 15 residues. V lost 0 bases and J lost 10, with 17 bases in between. Germline V gene data show CDR1 as SGHRS and CDR2 as YFSETQ. DNA for the CDR3: TGCGCCAGCAGCTTGGGCCCTTACAGGGAGGGGGAGCAGTTCTTC. It yields the protein CASSLGPYREGEQFF.

The chain employs TRBV5-1 and TRBJ2-5; D gene unclear. V shed 0 bases and J shed 1 base, with 16 bases lying between them. Germline lookup yields CDR1 SGHRS and CDR2 YFSETQ. The CDR3 length is 17 residues. The CDR3 DNA sequence: TGCGCCAGCAGCTTGGGGTCTTCGAGGCCAGCCCAAGAGACCCAGTACTTC. Its protein product is CASSLGSSRPAQETQYF.

The V and J genes are TRBV11-2 and TRBJ1-2; the D is unclear. The V gene's germline CDR1 is SGHAT and CDR2 FQNNGV. The CDR3 has 14 residues. V was clipped by 5 bases and J by 4 bases, with 14 bases between them. The CDR3 sequence is CASSPLETIYGYTF. The CDR3 coding sequence is TGTGCCAGCAGCCCCCTTGAAACGATCTATGGCTACACCTTC. Combining the CDR3 with reference TRBV11-2 and TRBJ1-2 gives the whole variable domain EAGVAQSPRYKIIEKRQSVAFWCNPISGHATLYWYQQILGQGPKLLIQFQNNGVVDDSQLPKDRFSAERLKGVDSTLKIQPAKLEDSAVYLCASSPLETIYGYTFGSGTRLTVV.

CDR3 bases: TGTGCCAGCTCACCACCGCTCGCTCCCTCGGTCGATACGCAGTATTTT. It translates to CASSPPLAPSVDTQYF. V gene TRBV18 combines with J gene TRBJ2-3; D not certain. CDR3 length: 16 amino acids. Germline-derived CDR1 and CDR2 are KGHSH and LQKENI. Between the trimmed V and J ends, which lost 0 bases and 6 bases, there was a span of 16 bases.

The genes are TRBV20-1 and TRBJ2-2; TRBD2 matches at 8 bases. The CDR3 sequence is 15 residues long. After removal of 5 bases from V and 4 bases from J, the junction contained 9 bases not matched to a gene. Germline lookup yields CDR1 DFQATT and CDR2 SNEGSKA (reference sequence). The CDR3 reads CSAPGGGRGTGELFF. In DNA form, the CDR3 reads TGCAGTGCTCCCGGCGGGGGGCGAGGCACCGGGGAGCTGTTTTTT.

The rearrangement joins TRBV12-3 or TRBV12-4 to TRBJ1-5, with D unclear. Trimming shortened V by 4 bases and J by 1 base, and 5 bases separated the two germline ends. This CDR3 has 13 amino acids. The CDR3 DNA reads TGTGCCAGCAGTTCGGCGAGCAATCAGCCCCAGCATTTT. This translates into CASSSASNQPQHF.

The chain links TRBV20-1 to TRBJ2-1; maybe TRBD2 (6 bases). The CDR3 extends over 16 amino acids. Germline loops: CDR1 DFQATT, CDR2 SNEGSKA (reference sequence). Trimming removed 3 bases at V and 0 bases at J, with 15 bases between. The CDR3 sequence: CSASPDAGLSYNEQFF. The CDR3 region has the DNA TGCAGTGCTAGTCCCGACGCGGGACTCTCCTACAATGAGCAGTTCTTC.

The rearrangement uses TRBV7-9 and TRBJ1-6, with D uncertain. Germline CDR1 is SEHNR and CDR2 is FQNEAQ (reference sequence). Trimming cost V 3 bases and J 9 bases, with 15 bases left between them. This CDR3 is built from 15 residues. CDR3 DNA sequence: TGTGCCAGCAGCTTGGCGGACGGCATTGCTTCACCCCTCCACTTT. Translated, it gives CASSLADGIASPLHF.

This clonotype was detected a few times. The chain uses TRBV27 and TRBJ1-5, with TRBD1 identical over 7 bases. Germline trimming cut 4 bases from V and 9 bases from J; bases unmatched to any gene: 18. Germline CDR1 and CDR2: MNHEY and SMNVEV (reference sequence). The CDR3 loop spans 17 amino acids. This CDR3 reads CASSSARGTSMARPQHF. CDR3 nucleotide sequence: TGTGCCAGCAGTTCGGCCAGGGGGACATCAATGGCGCGGCCCCAGCATTTT.

This clonotype came up a few times. This chain uses TRBV4-2 with TRBJ2-3, with 9 bases matching TRBD1. The germline gives CDR1 LGHNA, CDR2 YNFKEQ. The CDR3 is 17 amino acids. V was pared by 2 bases and J by 2 bases, with 8 bases of the junction left unmatched. CDR3 region: CASSQQAGTGNTDTQYF. The CDR3 bases are TGTGCCAGCAGCCAACAAGCCGGGACAGGGAACACAGATACGCAGTATTTT.

This chain connects TRBV15 to TRBJ1-1; D call uncertain. Germline CDR1 reads LNHNV; CDR2 reads YYDKDF (reference sequence). Trimming left V 5 bases short and J 4 bases short, with 14 bases between. The CDR3 sequence is 14 residues long. The CDR3 protein is CATSEALGTTEAFF. CDR3 DNA sequence: TGTGCCACCAGCGAAGCCTTGGGTACCACTGAAGCTTTCTTT.